These 27 T cell receptor beta chains share one sample of origin, sequenced in a study of blood T cell dynamics during melanoma immunotherapy. Time point noted: week 3, after first cycle of checkpoint inhibitor. The repertoire was sequenced with immunoSEQ multiplex PCR; TCRdb's copy has only in-frame clones and lacks some. This sample has 25,000 to 35,000 clones; over 80% occur once, and the top ten carry 10%. Sequenced material: blood, taken from a patient treated with checkpoint blockade. The receptors stem from a human donor with melanoma.

This rearrangement joins TRBV5-1 to TRBJ1-2; 8 bases fit TRBD1. Per germline, CDR1 SGHRS and CDR2 YFSETQ. J lost 4 bases, V lost 4 bases, and 6 bases had no gene match. This CDR3 spans 14 amino acids. Written as DNA, the CDR3 is TGCGCCAGCAGCCCCGGGACAGGCCTCTATGGCTACACCTTC. It translates to CASSPGTGLYGYTF. The complete variable domain, with remaining parts taken from reference TRBV5-1 and TRBJ1-2, reads KAGVTQTPRYLIKTRGQQVTLSCSPISGHRSVSWYQQTPGQGLQFLFEYFSETQRNKGNFPGRFSGRQFSNSRSEMNVSTLELGDSALYLCASSPGTGLYGYTFGSGTRLTVV.

The CDR3: CASSLSRAPPYGYTF. DNA of the CDR3: TGTGCCAGCAGCTTAAGCAGGGCCCCCCCCTATGGCTACACCTTC. The chain links TRBV7-2 to TRBJ1-2, with a weak D call TRBD1 (5 bases). V was cut by 2 bases and J by 4 bases, with 14 bases left in between. Germline CDR1 SGHTA, CDR2 FQGNSA. This CDR3 is built from 15 residues. Drawing the rest from reference TRBV7-2 and TRBJ1-2, the complete variable domain is GAGVSQSPSNKVTEKGKDVELRCDPISGHTALYWYRQSLGQGLEFLIYFQGNSAPDKSGLPSDRFSAERTGGSVSTLTIQRTQQEDSAVYLCASSLSRAPPYGYTFGSGTRLTVV.

In this sample, this clone turned up a few times. This chain links TRBV6-5 with TRBJ1-5; D remains ambiguous. Trimming shortened V by 5 bases and J by 9 bases, and 17 bases separated the two germline ends. The CDR3 extends over 14 amino acids. CDR1 and CDR2 (germline): MNHEY, SVGAGI. CDR3 residues: CASSGSTSWVPQHF. In nucleotides, the CDR3 is TGTGCCAGCAGTGGGAGTACTTCATGGGTGCCCCAGCATTTT.

The chain uses TRBV5-4 and TRBJ2-1; D not certain. The CDR3 is 12 amino acids. CDR1 and CDR2 from the germline V gene are SGHNT and YYREEE (reference sequence). The germline V and J ends were trimmed by 0 bases and 3 bases, with 1 base remaining between them. CDR3 in amino acids: CASSLDYNEQFF. In DNA, the CDR3 is TGTGCCAGCAGCTTGGACTACAATGAGCAGTTCTTC.

This chain uses TRBV28 with TRBJ2-7, with 7 bases lining up with TRBD2. The germline CDR1 and CDR2 sequences are MDHEN and SYDVKM. There are 13 residues in the CDR3. V lost 6 bases, J lost 6 bases, and 8 bases stayed unmatched. The CDR3 reads CASRIPTSVEQYF. DNA for the CDR3: TGTGCCAGCAGAATCCCCACTAGCGTCGAGCAGTACTTC.

This clone was observed once. This chain links TRBV30 with TRBJ2-7; D is possibly TRBD1 (6 bases). This CDR3 contains 11 residues. CDR1 GTSNPN and CDR2 SVGIG come from the germline V gene (reference sequence). V shed 1 base and J shed 10 bases, with 11 bases lying between them. The CDR3, as DNA: TGTGCCTGGAGTGCCGCCAGGGGACAGTACTTC. Residues: CAWSAARGQYF.

In regard to this clone: Its ends do not fully match the called genes, so a read error is possible. The rearrangement joins TRBV4-1 to TRBJ2-1, with 10 bases identical to TRBD2. Looked up from germline, CDR1 is MGHRA and CDR2 is YSYEKL. The CDR3 is 18 residues long. Written as DNA, the CDR3 is TGCGCCAGCAGCCAAGTTCTCTCTAGCGGGGGCCCCTATAATGAGCAGTTCTTC. It yields the protein CASSQVLSSGGPYNEQFF.

This clone was observed a single time. V gene TRBV27 combines with J gene TRBJ2-7; possible D gene TRBD1, 6 bases. The germline CDR1 and CDR2 sequences are MNHEY and SMNVEV (reference sequence). Trimming removed 3 bases at V and 4 bases at J, with 13 bases between. This CDR3 has 14 residues. The CDR3 coding sequence is TGTGCCAGCAGTTTGGACAGAGTTTCGTACGAGCAGTACTTC. This gives the protein CASSLDRVSYEQYF.

The J gene is TRBJ1-1, the V gene TRBV5-1; a possible D gene is TRBD1 (6 bases). The V gene lost 3 bases and the J gene lost 1 base, with 13 bases spanning the gap. Germline lookup yields CDR1 SGHRS and CDR2 YFSETQ. The CDR3 length is 15 residues. The CDR3 loop is CASSSSGTPNTEAFF. The CDR3 region has the DNA TGCGCCAGCAGCTCGTCCGGGACACCGAACACTGAAGCTTTCTTT.

The chain has TRBV6-1 and TRBJ1-4; 7 nucleotides line up with TRBD1. Germline V gene data show CDR1 as MNHNS and CDR2 as SASEGT. The CDR3 is 20 residues long. J gave up 0 bases and V 0 bases, and 13 bases lay outside the gene matches. CDR3 coding DNA: TGTGCCAGCAGTGAAGCTATTAGGGGACAGATACTTGCAACTAATGAAAAACTGTTTTTT. It specifies CASSEAIRGQILATNEKLFF.

The chain joins TRBV28 to TRBJ1-3; D call uncertain. Germline loops: CDR1 MDHEN, CDR2 SYDVKM. Trimming left V 6 bases short and J 0 bases short, with 15 bases between. The CDR3 runs to 16 residues. The DNA for the CDR3 is TGTGCCAGCAGCCCGAGAGAAGCACTCTCTGGAAACACCATATATTTT. Translation: CASSPREALSGNTIYF.

The V and J genes are TRBV7-2 and TRBJ2-7, with D possibly matching TRBD1 (6 bases). Germline V gene lookup returns CDR1 SGHTA and CDR2 FQGNSA. CDR3 length: 15 residues. The V and J ends lost 1 base and 1 base respectively, with 11 bases between them. The CDR3 nucleotides are TGTGCCAGCAGCTTAGAATGGGACAAATCCTACGAGCAGTACTTC. Residues: CASSLEWDKSYEQYF.

The J gene is TRBJ2-4, the V gene TRBV6-1; 7 nucleotides line up with TRBD2. The CDR3 has 14 amino acids. Per germline, CDR1 MNHNS and CDR2 SASEGT. Trimming cost V 4 bases and J 8 bases; bases outside gene matches: 8. The CDR3 region has the DNA TGTGCCAGCAGTGCGGGGAACCGGGGGGACATTCAGTACTTC. Its protein is CASSAGNRGDIQYF.

The genes are TRBV5-6 and TRBJ2-5; the match to TRBD2 covers 14 bases. Trimming removed 4 bases from V and 5 bases from J; junction bases left unmatched: 13. CDR3 length: 18 residues. From germline, CDR1 is SGHDT and CDR2 YYEEEE. The CDR3 spells CASSMGLAGASRGETQYF. The CDR3 DNA follows: TGTGCCAGCAGCATGGGACTAGCGGGGGCCTCCCGTGGGGAGACCCAGTACTTC.

As to this clone: Lacking the conserved final phenylalanine or tryptophan, this CDR3 likely reflects a read error. The DNA is omitted, as the CDR3 cannot be located on it reliably, and the CDR3 follows TCRdb's listing. CDR3 sequence: CASSVTQGAGGL. This chain links TRBV6-1 with TRBJ1-1; TRBD1, the table's D call, was not compared with the DNA. Germline V CDR1 and CDR2: MNHNS, SASEGT. The CDR3 length equals 12 residues, ends included.

The V call is TRBV5-6, the J call TRBJ2-1, with TRBD2 identical over 8 bases. The germline V gene encodes CDR1 SGHDT and CDR2 YYEEEE. The CDR3 consists of 15 residues. V lost 8 bases and J lost 4; bases outside the gene matches: 11. This CDR3 is CASRPPGLVYNEQFF. The DNA of the CDR3 is TGTGCCAGTCGCCCGCCGGGACTAGTTTACAATGAGCAGTTCTTC.

The rearrangement uses TRBV9 and TRBJ2-1; D is ambiguous. This CDR3 has 11 residues. Germline CDR1 reads SGDLS; CDR2 reads YYNGEE. Trimming cost V 4 bases and J 7 bases, with 6 bases left between them. The CDR3 nucleotides read TGTGCCAGCAGCCTCGATAATGAGCAGTTCTTC. Amino acids: CASSLDNEQFF.

The chain couples TRBV6-6 to TRBJ1-4, with a possible D match to TRBD1 (5 bases). Trimming cost V 2 bases and J 4 bases, with 11 bases left between them. Looked up from germline, CDR1 is MNHNY and CDR2 is SVGAGI (reference sequence). The CDR3 length is 15 residues. The CDR3 here is CASSYQGSLNEKLFF. The CDR3, as DNA: TGTGCCAGCAGTTACCAGGGCAGCCTTAATGAAAAACTGTTTTTT.

Only one count was recorded for this clone. The chain recombines TRBV30 with TRBJ2-7, with 7 bases identical to TRBD1. Germline values: CDR1 GTSNPN, CDR2 SVGIG (reference sequence). CDR3 size: 15 residues. The trim removed 2 bases at V and 7 bases at J, leaving 14 bases unmatched. The CDR3 sequence is CAWSSSTGYQREQYF. CDR3 in DNA: TGTGCCTGGAGTTCCTCGACAGGGTATCAGAGGGAGCAGTACTTC.

The genes are TRBV5-1 and TRBJ2-7, with a weak D call TRBD2 (6 bases). Germline lookup yields CDR1 SGHRS and CDR2 YFSETQ. V lost 4 bases, J lost 5 bases, and 13 bases lay in between. The CDR3 covers 13 residues. CDR3 coding DNA: TGCGCCAGCAGCCGCAGGGAGCGGGACGAGCAGTACTTC. Its protein is CASSRRERDEQYF.

V is TRBV6-1 and J is TRBJ1-3, with D possibly matching TRBD1 (6 bases). The CDR3 consists of 15 residues. The germline V gene encodes CDR1 MNHNS and CDR2 SASEGT. The V end was cut by 7 bases, the J end by 0 bases, with 13 bases between. The CDR3 loop is CASIMDSGSGNTIYF. As DNA, the CDR3 is TGTGCCAGCATTATGGACAGCGGCTCTGGAAACACCATATATTTT.

This clone was seen more than once but under ten times. The CDR3 loop reads CASSTLGQTYEQYF. The CDR3 nucleotides are TGTGCCAGCAGTACCCTGGGACAGACCTACGAGCAGTACTTC. The chain combines TRBV6-1 with TRBJ2-7; TRBD1 aligns across 7 bases. Unmatched junction bases numbered 6, after V lost 5 bases and J lost 2 bases. CDR1 MNHNS and CDR2 SASEGT come from the germline V gene. The CDR3 sequence is 14 residues long.

The V gene is TRBV30, the J gene TRBJ2-5; D remains unclear. This CDR3 has 14 residues. V lost 0 bases, J lost 6 bases, and 14 bases lay in between. Germline lookup yields CDR1 GTSNPN and CDR2 SVGIG (reference sequence). The CDR3 DNA is TGTGCCTGGAGTGTAGGCTGGGTCGGAAAGACCCAGTACTTC. Encoded protein: CAWSVGWVGKTQYF.

DNA for the CDR3: TGTGCCACCAGCAGAGATATTGGAGTTAACAATGAGCAGTTCTTC. Amino acids: CATSRDIGVNNEQFF. The V and J genes are TRBV15 and TRBJ2-1; unclear D gene. In germline, CDR1 is LNHNV, CDR2 YYDKDF (reference sequence). Trimming took off 0 bases at V and 5 bases at J, with 11 bases between the two ends. The CDR3 is 15 amino acids.

This chain joins TRBV5-4 and TRBJ2-6, with D unresolved. The germline V gene encodes CDR1 SGHNT and CDR2 YYREEE (reference sequence). The V end was cut by 3 bases, the J end by 0 bases, with 10 bases between. There are 16 residues in the CDR3. The CDR3 protein is CASSSVVVSGANVLTF. DNA of the CDR3: TGTGCCAGCAGCTCCGTCGTGGTCTCTGGGGCCAACGTCCTGACTTTC.

This clone was seen once. The rearrangement joins TRBV6-1 to TRBJ1-3; D is possibly TRBD1 (6 bases). CDR3 length: 15 amino acids. V lost 6 bases, J lost 4 bases, and 16 bases lay in between. Germline V gives CDR1 MNHNS, CDR2 SASEGT. CDR3 loop: CASSVQGISGNTIYF. CDR3 DNA sequence: TGTGCCAGCAGCGTACAGGGAATTAGCGGAAACACCATATATTTT.

This clone was seen a handful of times. V usage is TRBV5-1 and J usage is TRBJ1-4; 8 bases line up with TRBD1. The CDR3 length is 15 residues. J gave up 3 bases and V 4 bases, and 5 bases lay outside the gene matches. Per germline, CDR1 SGHRS and CDR2 YFSETQ. CDR3 sequence (DNA): TGCGCCAGCAGCCTGGGACAGGCCTCTAATGAAAAACTGTTTTTT. This codes for CASSLGQASNEKLFF.